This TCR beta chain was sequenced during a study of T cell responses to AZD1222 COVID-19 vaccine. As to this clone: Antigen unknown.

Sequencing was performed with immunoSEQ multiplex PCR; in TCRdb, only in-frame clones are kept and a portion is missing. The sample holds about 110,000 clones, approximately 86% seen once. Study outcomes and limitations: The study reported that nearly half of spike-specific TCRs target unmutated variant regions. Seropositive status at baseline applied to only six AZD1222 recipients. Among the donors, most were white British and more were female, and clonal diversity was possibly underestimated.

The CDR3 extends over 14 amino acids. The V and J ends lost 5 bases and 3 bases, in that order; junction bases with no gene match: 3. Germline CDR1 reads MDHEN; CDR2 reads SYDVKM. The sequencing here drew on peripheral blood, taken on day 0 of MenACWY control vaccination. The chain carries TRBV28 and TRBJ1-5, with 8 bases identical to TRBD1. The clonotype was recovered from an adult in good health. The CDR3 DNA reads TGTGCCAGCAGTAGGACAGGGCACAATCAGCCCCAGCATTTT. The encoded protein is CASSRTGHNQPQHF.